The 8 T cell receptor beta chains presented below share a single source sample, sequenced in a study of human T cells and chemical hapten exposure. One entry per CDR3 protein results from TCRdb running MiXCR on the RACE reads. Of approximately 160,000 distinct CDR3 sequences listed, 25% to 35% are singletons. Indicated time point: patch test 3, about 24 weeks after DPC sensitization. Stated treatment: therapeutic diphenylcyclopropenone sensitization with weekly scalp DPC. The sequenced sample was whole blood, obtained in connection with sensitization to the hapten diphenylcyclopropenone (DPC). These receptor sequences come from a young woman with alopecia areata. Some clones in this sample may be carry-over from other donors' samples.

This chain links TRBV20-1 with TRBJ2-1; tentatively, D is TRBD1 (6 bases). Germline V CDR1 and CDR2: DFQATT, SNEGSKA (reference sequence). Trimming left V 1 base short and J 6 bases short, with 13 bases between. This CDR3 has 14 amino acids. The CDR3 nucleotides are TGCAGTGCTAGAGCAGGGGAAGTCTTCAATGAGCAGTTCTTC. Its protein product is CSARAGEVFNEQFF.

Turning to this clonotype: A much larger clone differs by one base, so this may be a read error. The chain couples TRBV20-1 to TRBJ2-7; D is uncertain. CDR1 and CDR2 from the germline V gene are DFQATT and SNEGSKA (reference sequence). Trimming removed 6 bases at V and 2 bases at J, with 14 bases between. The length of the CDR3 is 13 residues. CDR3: CSAGGNRTYEQYF. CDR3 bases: TGCAGTGCAGGTGGGAACAGAACCTACGAGCAGTACTTC.

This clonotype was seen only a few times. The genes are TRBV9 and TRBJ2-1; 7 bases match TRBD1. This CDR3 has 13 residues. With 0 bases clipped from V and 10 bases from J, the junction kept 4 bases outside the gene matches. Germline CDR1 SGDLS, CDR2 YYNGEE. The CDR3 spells CASSVVGGKEQFF. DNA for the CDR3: TGTGCCAGCAGCGTAGTAGGGGGCAAAGAGCAGTTCTTC.

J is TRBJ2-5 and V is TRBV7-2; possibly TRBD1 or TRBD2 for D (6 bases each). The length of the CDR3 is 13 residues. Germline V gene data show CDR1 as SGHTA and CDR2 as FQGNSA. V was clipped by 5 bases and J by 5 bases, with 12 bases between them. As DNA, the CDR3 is TGTGCCAGCAGCCGGCCGGGGGCTGAGACCCAGTACTTC. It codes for CASSRPGAETQYF.

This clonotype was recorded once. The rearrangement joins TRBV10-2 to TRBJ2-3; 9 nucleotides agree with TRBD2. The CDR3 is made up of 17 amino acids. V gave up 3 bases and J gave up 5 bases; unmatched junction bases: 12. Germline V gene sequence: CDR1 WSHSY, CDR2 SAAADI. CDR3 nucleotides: TGCGCCAGCAGTGAATTTCTGGCGGGGGGGCAAAGAGATACGCAGTATTTT. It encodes CASSEFLAGGQRDTQYF.

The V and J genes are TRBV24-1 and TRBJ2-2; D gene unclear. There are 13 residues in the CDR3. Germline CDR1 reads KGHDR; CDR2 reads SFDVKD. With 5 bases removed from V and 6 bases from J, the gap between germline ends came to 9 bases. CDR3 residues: CATSVSSAGELFF. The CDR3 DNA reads TGTGCCACCAGTGTATCTTCCGCCGGGGAGCTGTTTTTT.

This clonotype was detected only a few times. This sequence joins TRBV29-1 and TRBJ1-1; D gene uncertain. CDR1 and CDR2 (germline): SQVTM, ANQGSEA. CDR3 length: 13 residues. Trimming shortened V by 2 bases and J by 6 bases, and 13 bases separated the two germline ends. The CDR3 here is CSVENPPGPEAFF. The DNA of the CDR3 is TGCAGCGTTGAAAACCCTCCCGGGCCTGAAGCTTTCTTT.

Here the CDR3 reads CASSSRGSYNEQFF. The CDR3 nucleotides read TGTGCCAGCAGCTCCCGAGGGTCCTACAATGAGCAGTTCTTC. The chain links TRBV7-3 to TRBJ2-1, with D possibly being TRBD2 (5 bases). The CDR3 runs to 14 residues. Deletions cut 4 bases from V and 1 base from J, with 8 bases between. Germline loops: CDR1 SGHTA, CDR2 FQGTGA.